This record concerns one T cell receptor (beta chain) sequence. The source of the sample is a study of blood T cell repertoires in COVID-19. The overall study: Samples came from the United States, Italy and Spain, spanning acute and convalescent COVID-19. Sample material is recorded as cDNA or gDNA derived from T cells, B-cell-depleted T cells, or PBMCs.

Germline V gives CDR1 MNHEY, CDR2 SMNVEV (reference sequence). The CDR3 is 16 residues long. Trimming stripped 0 bases from V and 5 bases from J, with 17 bases between. Original processing methods: Amplification of reference gene primers was used by the study to estimate nucleated cell counts. Produced via immunoSEQ multiplex PCR; TCRdb's table is partial and in-frame only. For V, J and clone size, that table is used; D and trimming come from the DNA. Counted here are tens of thousands of clones, around 80% occurring once; the ten biggest clones make up roughly 13%. The rearrangement links TRBV27 to TRBJ2-7, with D perhaps TRBD1 (5 bases). Source material: peripheral blood. This clonotype originated in an elderly man with acute or convalescent COVID-19. The CDR3, as DNA: TGTGCCAGCAGTTTATCCGACAGCCTACTTAGGAACGAGCAGTACTTC. Encoded protein: CASSLSDSLLRNEQYF.